These 10 T cell receptor beta chains were sequenced from one sample in a study of blood T cells in healthy people across ages. The second PCR ran roughly 6 to 11 cycles with a sample-barcoded 5' primer and J-beta primers. Each CDR3 protein gets one entry after TCRdb re-called the 5' RACE reads with MiXCR. The sample records 1.5 million to 2 million distinct CDR3 sequences, about 30% being singletons. Source material: blood. These receptors were taken from a woman in her 30s in good health.

This clonotype has ten or more counts. The chain combines TRBV7-2 with TRBJ2-5; no clear D. Germline CDR1 reads SGHTA; CDR2 reads FQGNSA. V was shortened by 2 bases and J by 9 bases, with 7 bases between the two germline ends. The CDR3 is 11 residues long. As DNA, the CDR3 is TGTGCCAGCAGCTTAACCCAACCCCAGTACTTC. The encoded protein is CASSLTQPQYF.

This rearrangement joins TRBV27 to TRBJ2-7, with a possible D match to TRBD2 (6 bases). Germline CDR1 reads MNHEY; CDR2 reads SMNVEV (reference sequence). V was trimmed by 4 bases and J by 3 bases, leaving 13 bases between them. The CDR3 totals 14 residues. The CDR3 bases are TGTGCCAGCAGTTCGGGACCGGACTACTACGAGCAGTACTTC. It yields the protein CASSSGPDYYEQYF.

About this clonotype itself: Possible read error: a much larger clone is one base away. V gene TRBV6-5 combines with J gene TRBJ2-5, with D maybe TRBD1 (6 bases). Germline lookup yields CDR1 MNHEY and CDR2 SVGAGI. The CDR3 has 14 amino acids. V lost 6 bases, J lost 13 bases, and 24 bases lay in between. CDR3 nucleotides: TGTGCCAGCAGGACACCGGGGACAAGATACGAGCGGTACTTC. Translation gives CASRTPGTRYERYF.

The gene calls are TRBV12-5 and TRBJ2-4, with a possible D match to TRBD2 (5 bases). The CDR3 contains 11 residues. V gave up 6 bases and J gave up 13 bases, with 13 bases separating them. CDR1 is LGHNT, CDR2 FRNRAP, per germline. The CDR3 protein is CASGNTGGQYF. Written as DNA, the CDR3 is TGTGCTAGTGGAAACACCGGCGGGCAGTACTTC.

The chain couples TRBV5-5 to TRBJ2-3; 9 positions match TRBD1. Germline CDR1 and CDR2: SGHKS and YYEKEE (reference sequence). Unmatched junction bases numbered 8, after V lost 6 bases and J lost 0 bases. This CDR3 has 16 amino acids. The CDR3 loop reads CASTYRQGVSTDTQYF. DNA for the CDR3: TGTGCCAGCACCTACCGACAGGGGGTGAGCACAGATACGCAGTATTTT.

The chain uses TRBV2 and TRBJ2-3, with D possibly being TRBD1 (6 bases). CDR3 size: 16 residues. V was shortened by 3 bases and J by 0 bases, with 13 bases between the two germline ends. Germline values: CDR1 SNHLY, CDR2 FYNNEI. The CDR3 here is CASSDSGRGSTDTQYF. Written as DNA, the CDR3 is TGTGCCAGCAGTGATTCGGGCAGGGGAAGCACAGATACGCAGTATTTT.

This clonotype was picked up many times. J is TRBJ2-5 and V is TRBV3-1, with 9 bases that match TRBD2. J was trimmed by 2 bases and V by 1 base; bases with no gene match: 2. This CDR3 comprises 15 residues. Germline values: CDR1 LGHDT, CDR2 YNNKEL (reference sequence). The CDR3 reads CASSQGLAGQETQYF. The CDR3 coding sequence is TGTGCCAGCAGCCAAGGGCTAGCGGGACAAGAGACCCAGTACTTC.

This clonotype has at least ten counts. The chain recombines TRBV7-2 with TRBJ1-1, with D perhaps TRBD1 (5 bases). V lost 1 base and J lost 3, with 15 bases in between. The length of the CDR3 is 16 residues. Germline V gene lookup returns CDR1 SGHTA and CDR2 FQGNSA. CDR3 bases: TGTGCCAGCAGCTTAGGTCGGGGCCCCTTTGACACTGAAGCTTTCTTT. As protein: CASSLGRGPFDTEAFF.

This clonotype was observed at least ten times. The chain is built from TRBV9 and TRBJ2-4, with TRBD2 matching over 10 bases. The CDR3 has 15 residues. Germline CDR1 reads SGDLS; CDR2 reads YYNGEE. Unmatched junction bases numbered 9, after V lost 3 bases and J lost 9 bases. CDR3 sequence reads: CASSARAGGPGIQYF. The CDR3, as DNA: TGTGCCAGCAGCGCCCGAGCGGGGGGGCCGGGCATTCAGTACTTC.

The table lists this clonotype with a few counts. The chain links TRBV7-3 to TRBJ1-4; unclear D gene. The V gene's germline CDR1 is SGHTA and CDR2 FQGTGA. V was shortened by 3 bases and J by 4 bases, with 6 bases between the two germline ends. The CDR3 is 13 residues long. The CDR3 sequence: CASSLYGNEKLFF. In DNA form, the CDR3 reads TGTGCCAGCAGCTTGTATGGTAATGAAAAACTGTTTTTT.